A selection of T cell receptor beta chains follows, all from one sample in a study of cytomegalovirus exposure and HLA in healthy donors. The protocol was immunoSEQ multiplex PCR, while the TCRdb copy is restricted to in-frame clones and leaves out a portion. The sample holds about 150,000 clones, about four fifths seen once. What was sequenced was PBMCs. These receptors came from a woman aged 40 to 55 in good health and CMV-seropositive. The CDR3 runs from the conserved cysteine through the conserved F or W. A D gene is named only where the DNA matches it firmly. Only some rows state a clone size, as once, few, many or a class for expanded clones.

CASSLKSMNTEAFF	-	TRBV5-1	few	TRBJ1-1
CASSPPQFQTYNSPLHF	-	TRBV18	-	TRBJ1-6
CASSQERLARGETQYF	TRBD2	TRBV14	-	TRBJ2-5
CASSQDGRVGNEQFF	TRBD2	TRBV4-2	-	TRBJ2-1
CASTGEKIEAFF	-	TRBV28	-	TRBJ1-1
CASSQETGNYGYTF	-	TRBV10-2	-	TRBJ1-2
CASRSGRTGGNTEAFF	-	TRBV4-3	-	TRBJ1-1
CASSGTGDSPLHF	TRBD1	TRBV18	once	TRBJ1-6
CASRLTGSYEQYF	-	TRBV6-5	-	TRBJ2-7
CASGLGTNTDTQYF	TRBD2	TRBV5-4	-	TRBJ2-3
CASRMDRVDGYTF	TRBD1	TRBV19	-	TRBJ1-2
CASSRQTVGTSGAQFF	TRBD2	TRBV4-3	-	TRBJ2-1
CASSWRRGTGFGKLFF	TRBD1	TRBV5-6	-	TRBJ1-4
CASSVPSRETQYF	-	TRBV2	-	TRBJ2-5
CASSSWEGATDTQYF	TRBD2	TRBV7-6	-	TRBJ2-3
CASSEPAGRGNEQFF	TRBD2	TRBV6-1	-	TRBJ2-1
CASSLDIQLDLYGYTF	-	TRBV5-1	-	TRBJ1-2